This record looks at one T cell receptor beta chain sequence and its context. The germline gives CDR1 SGHTA, CDR2 FQGTGA. The V gene end was trimmed by 3 bases and the J gene end by 3 bases; junction bases not matched to a gene: 5. The CDR3 contains 15 residues. This specimen comes from a study of blood T cell repertoires in COVID-19. As for the study in general: Acute and convalescent COVID-19 samples came from the United States, Italy and Spain. The analysed material was cDNA or gDNA that came from T cells, B-cell-depleted T cells, or PBMCs.

In the authors' methods: Nucleated cell counts were estimated from reference gene primer amplification. Assay used: immunoSEQ multiplex PCR; TCRdb lists only in-frame clones, some missing. From that table come the V and J calls and clone size; the DNA was used to work out D and trimming. Among a few hundred thousand clones listed, over 65% were seen once. The gene calls are TRBV7-3 and TRBJ2-5; TRBD2 matches 9 bases. This receptor was taken from a man aged 55 to 70 who had recovered from COVID-19. The sequenced sample consisted of peripheral blood. CDR3 sequence reads: CASSFLAGAEETQYF. DNA of the CDR3: TGTGCCAGCAGCTTCTTAGCGGGGGCGGAAGAGACCCAGTACTTC.